A selection of T cell receptor beta chains follows, all from one sample in a study of blood T cell repertoires in COVID-19. TCRdb's copy holds only in-frame clones and misses some; the assay was immunoSEQ multiplex PCR. The sample records over 200,000 clones, 86% being singletons. Sample: PBMCs or T cells enriched from blood (not recorded which). These receptors came from a man younger than 35 who had recovered from COVID-19. CDR3s leave out the opening cysteine and the closing phenylalanine or tryptophan. The order of the fields is clone size, J gene, V gene, CDR3 protein. Clone size appears in some rows only: once, few, many, or a class for an expanded clone.

abundance: -
j_gene: TRBJ2-1
v_gene: TRBV3-1/TRBV3-2
CDR3aa: ASSPETSGYNEQF

abundance: -
j_gene: TRBJ2-1
v_gene: TRBV3-1/TRBV3-2
CDR3aa: ASSRRTSGGYNEQF

abundance: few
j_gene: TRBJ2-7
v_gene: TRBV12-5
CDR3aa: ASGAYEQY

abundance: once
j_gene: TRBJ1-2
v_gene: TRBV5-1
CDR3aa: ASSLTANYGYT

abundance: -
j_gene: TRBJ1-5
v_gene: TRBV4-1
CDR3aa: ASSQPQGLEPQH

abundance: -
j_gene: TRBJ1-5
v_gene: TRBV4-1
CDR3aa: ASSQAGSNQPQH

abundance: -
j_gene: TRBJ2-1
v_gene: TRBV27
CDR3aa: ASSLSSSSYNEQF

abundance: -
j_gene: TRBJ2-3
v_gene: TRBV30
CDR3aa: AWSGWGHGTSTDTQY

abundance: -
j_gene: TRBJ1-5
v_gene: TRBV19
CDR3aa: ARGTGFNQPQH

abundance: -
j_gene: TRBJ2-7
v_gene: TRBV19
CDR3aa: ASSIVAEGYYEQY

abundance: -
j_gene: TRBJ1-5
v_gene: TRBV30
CDR3aa: AWSVLTENQPQH

abundance: once
j_gene: TRBJ2-5
v_gene: TRBV27
CDR3aa: ASSPSGSLQETQY

abundance: -
j_gene: TRBJ2-1
v_gene: TRBV12-3/TRBV12-4
CDR3aa: ASRIQGEQF

abundance: -
j_gene: TRBJ2-5
v_gene: TRBV4-1
CDR3aa: ASSQGPGTGEETQY

abundance: -
j_gene: TRBJ1-5
v_gene: TRBV2
CDR3aa: ASSVDRGGQPQH

abundance: -
j_gene: TRBJ1-5
v_gene: TRBV10-1
CDR3aa: ASSNTGVGTQH

abundance: once
j_gene: TRBJ2-1
v_gene: TRBV9
CDR3aa: ASSVAGGGQSYNEQF

abundance: -
j_gene: TRBJ1-6
v_gene: TRBV28
CDR3aa: ASGGRPNSPLH

abundance: once
j_gene: TRBJ2-2
v_gene: TRBV5-1
CDR3aa: ASSLRDRVATGELF

abundance: -
j_gene: TRBJ2-7
v_gene: TRBV19
CDR3aa: ASMGTGTISYEQY

abundance: -
j_gene: TRBJ2-1
v_gene: TRBV2
CDR3aa: ATRGLAGQINEQF

abundance: -
j_gene: TRBJ2-2
v_gene: TRBV5-4
CDR3aa: ASSFSGNTGELF

abundance: -
j_gene: TRBJ2-1
v_gene: TRBV3-1/TRBV3-2
CDR3aa: ASSQDRGLLF

abundance: -
j_gene: TRBJ2-2
v_gene: TRBV7-2
CDR3aa: ASSPTPGAGELF

abundance: -
j_gene: TRBJ1-4
v_gene: TRBV4-2
CDR3aa: ASSQVRWSGEAELF

abundance: -
j_gene: TRBJ2-3
v_gene: TRBV7-8
CDR3aa: ASSLYGVRTDTQY

abundance: -
j_gene: TRBJ2-3
v_gene: TRBV28
CDR3aa: ASSLSPSGLTDTQY

abundance: -
j_gene: TRBJ2-7
v_gene: TRBV30
CDR3aa: AWSPTGGELY

abundance: -
j_gene: TRBJ2-5
v_gene: TRBV19
CDR3aa: ASSIEGFRGGQETQY

abundance: few
j_gene: TRBJ1-1
v_gene: TRBV18
CDR3aa: ASSPLGQAYTMNTEAF

abundance: -
j_gene: TRBJ2-1
v_gene: TRBV10-1
CDR3aa: ASSEGARNEQF

abundance: many
j_gene: TRBJ2-7
v_gene: TRBV5-6
CDR3aa: ASTSPGQGEQY

abundance: -
j_gene: TRBJ2-7
v_gene: TRBV6-5
CDR3aa: ASNRGAYEQY

abundance: -
j_gene: TRBJ2-1
v_gene: TRBV3-1/TRBV3-2
CDR3aa: ASSQDGREDDNEQF

abundance: -
j_gene: TRBJ1-6
v_gene: TRBV3-1/TRBV3-2
CDR3aa: ASSTRTGTYNSPLH

abundance: -
j_gene: TRBJ1-4
v_gene: TRBV5-1
CDR3aa: ASSLGGPLNEKLF

abundance: few
j_gene: TRBJ2-5
v_gene: TRBV12-3/TRBV12-4
CDR3aa: ASRARGEETQY

abundance: -
j_gene: TRBJ1-1
v_gene: TRBV12-5
CDR3aa: ASGLPEEVNTEAF

abundance: -
j_gene: TRBJ1-5
v_gene: TRBV19
CDR3aa: ASTWSGGSNQPQH

abundance: -
j_gene: TRBJ1-3
v_gene: TRBV19
CDR3aa: ASSTRQRNTIY

abundance: -
j_gene: TRBJ2-1
v_gene: TRBV18
CDR3aa: ASSPVTGLAGGPRNEQF

abundance: -
j_gene: TRBJ2-5
v_gene: TRBV5-1
CDR3aa: ASSLVPSSGGRETQY

abundance: few
j_gene: TRBJ2-3
v_gene: TRBV4-2
CDR3aa: ASSQRGNTDTQY

abundance: -
j_gene: TRBJ2-7
v_gene: TRBV28
CDR3aa: ASSFLGGSGSYEQY

abundance: -
j_gene: TRBJ1-2
v_gene: TRBV7-8
CDR3aa: ASSLVEQTSSFGYT

abundance: -
j_gene: TRBJ2-7
v_gene: TRBV5-1
CDR3aa: ASSSPGQGAYEQY

abundance: -
j_gene: TRBJ1-3
v_gene: TRBV7-8
CDR3aa: ASSPRVRQGPGNTIY

abundance: -
j_gene: TRBJ1-4
v_gene: TRBV28
CDR3aa: ASSSPQSNNEKLF

abundance: -
j_gene: TRBJ2-7
v_gene: TRBV7-9
CDR3aa: ASSRPPGQINSYYEQY

abundance: -
j_gene: TRBJ1-6
v_gene: TRBV6-5
CDR3aa: ASSSGTGIDSPLH

abundance: -
j_gene: TRBJ1-1
v_gene: TRBV14
CDR3aa: ASSQSGNTEAF

abundance: -
j_gene: TRBJ2-7
v_gene: TRBV7-2
CDR3aa: ASSFNRDYEQY

abundance: -
j_gene: TRBJ2-5
v_gene: TRBV7-2
CDR3aa: ASSSSTSGGPTQETQY

abundance: -
j_gene: TRBJ1-3
v_gene: TRBV11-2
CDR3aa: ASSPLGFSGNTIY

abundance: -
j_gene: TRBJ2-7
v_gene: TRBV25-1
CDR3aa: ATARRYEQY